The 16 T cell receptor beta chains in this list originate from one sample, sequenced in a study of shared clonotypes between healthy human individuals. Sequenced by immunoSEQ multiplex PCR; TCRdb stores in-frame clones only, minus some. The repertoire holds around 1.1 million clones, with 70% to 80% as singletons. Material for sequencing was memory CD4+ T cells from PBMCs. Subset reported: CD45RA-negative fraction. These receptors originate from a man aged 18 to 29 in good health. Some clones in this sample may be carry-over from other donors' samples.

In DNA, the CDR3 is TGCGCCAGCAGCCCATCCAGACAGGTACATGGCTACACCTTC. Its protein is CASSPSRQVHGYTF. J is TRBJ1-2 and V is TRBV4-3; tentatively, D is TRBD1 (6 bases). The CDR3 is 14 residues long. CDR1 and CDR2 (germline): LGHNA, YSLEER. With 4 bases removed from V and 6 bases from J, the gap between germline ends came to 15 bases.

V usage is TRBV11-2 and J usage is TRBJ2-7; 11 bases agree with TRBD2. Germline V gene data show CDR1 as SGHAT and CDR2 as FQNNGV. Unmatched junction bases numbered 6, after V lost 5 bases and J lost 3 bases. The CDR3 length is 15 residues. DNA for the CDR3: TGTGCCAGCAGCGTTACTAGCGGGAGCAACTACGAGCAGTACTTC. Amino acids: CASSVTSGSNYEQYF.

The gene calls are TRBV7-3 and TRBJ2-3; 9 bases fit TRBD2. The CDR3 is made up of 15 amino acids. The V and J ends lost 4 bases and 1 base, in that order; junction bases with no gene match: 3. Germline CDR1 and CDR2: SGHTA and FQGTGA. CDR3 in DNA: TGTGCCAGCAGCTCCCGACTAGCGGGCACAGATACGCAGTATTTT. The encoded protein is CASSSRLAGTDTQYF.

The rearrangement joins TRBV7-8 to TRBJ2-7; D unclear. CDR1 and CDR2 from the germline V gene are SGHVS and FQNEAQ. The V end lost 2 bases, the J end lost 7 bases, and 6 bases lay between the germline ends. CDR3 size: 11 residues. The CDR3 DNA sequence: TGTGCCAGCAGCTTACGGCAGGAGCAGTACTTC. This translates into CASSLRQEQYF.

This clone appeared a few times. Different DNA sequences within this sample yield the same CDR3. For the CDR3, the DNA is TGTGCCAGCAGCTTGAGAACGAACACCGGGGAGCTGTTTTTT. This codes for CASSLRTNTGELFF. The chain couples TRBV5-4 to TRBJ2-2; no firm D call. Germline CDR1 SGHNT, CDR2 YYREEE (reference sequence). V was pared by 1 base and J by 0 bases, with 4 bases between. This CDR3 contains 14 residues. The full variable domain, completed using reference TRBV5-4 and TRBJ2-2, is ETGVTQSPTHLIKTRGQQVTLRCSSQSGHNTVSWYQQALGQGPQFIFQYYREEENGRGNFPPRFSGLQFPNYSSELNVNALELDDSALYLCASSLRTNTGELFFGEGSRLTVL.

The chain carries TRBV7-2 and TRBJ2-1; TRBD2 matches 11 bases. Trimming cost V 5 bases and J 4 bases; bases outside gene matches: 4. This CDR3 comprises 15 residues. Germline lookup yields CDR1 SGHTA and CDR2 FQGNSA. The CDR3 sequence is CASSGRLAGYNEQFF. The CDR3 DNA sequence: TGTGCCAGCAGCGGAAGACTAGCGGGATACAATGAGCAGTTCTTC.

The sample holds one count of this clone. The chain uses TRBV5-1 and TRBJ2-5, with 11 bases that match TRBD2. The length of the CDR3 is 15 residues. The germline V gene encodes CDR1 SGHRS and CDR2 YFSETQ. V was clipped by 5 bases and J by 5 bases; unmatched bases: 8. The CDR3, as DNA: TGCGCCAGCAGTCCTGTAGCGGGAGGGCCGGAGACCCAGTACTTC. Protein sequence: CASSPVAGGPETQYF.

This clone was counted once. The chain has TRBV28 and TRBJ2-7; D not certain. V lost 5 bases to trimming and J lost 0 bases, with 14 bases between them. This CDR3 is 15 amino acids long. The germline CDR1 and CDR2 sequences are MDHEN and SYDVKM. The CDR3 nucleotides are TGTGCCAGCAGTCCCTACTCGACCAGCTCCTACGAGCAGTACTTC. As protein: CASSPYSTSSYEQYF. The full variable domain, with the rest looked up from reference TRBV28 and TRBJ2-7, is DVKVTQSSRYLVKRTGEKVFLECVQDMDHENMFWYRQDPGLGLRLIYFSYDVKMKEKGDIPEGYSVSREKKERFSLILESASTNQTSMYLCASSPYSTSSYEQYFGPGTRLTVT.

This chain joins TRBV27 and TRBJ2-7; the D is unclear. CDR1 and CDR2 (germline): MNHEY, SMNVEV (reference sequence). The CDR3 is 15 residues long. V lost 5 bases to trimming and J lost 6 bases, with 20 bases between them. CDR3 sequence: CASSTSFRSSSEQYF. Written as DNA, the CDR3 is TGTGCCAGCAGTACCTCTTTTCGATCGTCGAGCGAGCAGTACTTC.

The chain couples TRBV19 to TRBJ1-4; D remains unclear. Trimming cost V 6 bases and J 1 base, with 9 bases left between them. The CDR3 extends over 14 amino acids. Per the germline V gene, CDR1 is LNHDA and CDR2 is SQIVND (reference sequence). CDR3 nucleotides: TGTGCCAGTAGCCAGGATGGAACTAATGAAAAACTGTTTTTT. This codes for CASSQDGTNEKLFF.

The DNA of the CDR3 is TGTGCCAGCTCATCGTTCGCGAGCACAGATACGCAGTATTTT. Its translation: CASSSFASTDTQYF. This rearrangement joins TRBV18 to TRBJ2-3; D gene unclear. The length of the CDR3 is 14 residues. Trimming cost V 5 bases and J 0 bases, with 9 bases left between them. Per the germline V gene, CDR1 is KGHSH and CDR2 is LQKENI. Full variable domain (remainder filled in from reference TRBV18 and TRBJ2-3): NAGVMQNPRHLVRRRGQEARLRCSPMKGHSHVYWYRQLPEEGLKFMVYLQKENIIDESGMPKERFSAEFPKEGPSILRIQQVVRGDSAAYFCASSSFASTDTQYFGPGTRLTVL.

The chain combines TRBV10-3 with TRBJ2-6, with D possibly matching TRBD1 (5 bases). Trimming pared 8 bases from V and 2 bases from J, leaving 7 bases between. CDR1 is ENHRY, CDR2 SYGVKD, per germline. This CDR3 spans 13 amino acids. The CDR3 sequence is CAIAGPGANVLTF. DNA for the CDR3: TGTGCCATCGCAGGGCCTGGGGCCAACGTCCTGACTTTC.

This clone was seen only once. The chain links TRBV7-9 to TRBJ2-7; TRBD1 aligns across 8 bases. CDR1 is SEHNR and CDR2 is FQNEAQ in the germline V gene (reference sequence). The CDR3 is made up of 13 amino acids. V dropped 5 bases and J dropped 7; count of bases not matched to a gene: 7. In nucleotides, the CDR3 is TGTGCCAGCAGCGGACAGGGTGGGACGGAGCAGTACTTC. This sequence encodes CASSGQGGTEQYF.

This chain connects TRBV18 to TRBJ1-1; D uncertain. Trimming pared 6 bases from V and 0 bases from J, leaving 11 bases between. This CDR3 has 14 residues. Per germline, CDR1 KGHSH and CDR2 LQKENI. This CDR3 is CASSIGGMNTEAFF. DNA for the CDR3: TGTGCCAGCTCCATAGGAGGAATGAACACTGAAGCTTTCTTT.

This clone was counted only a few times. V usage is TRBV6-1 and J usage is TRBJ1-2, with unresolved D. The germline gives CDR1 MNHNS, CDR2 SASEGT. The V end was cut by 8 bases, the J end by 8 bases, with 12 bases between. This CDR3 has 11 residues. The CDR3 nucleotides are TGTGCCAGCTCGGCGCTCGGCGGCTACACCTTC. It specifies CASSALGGYTF.

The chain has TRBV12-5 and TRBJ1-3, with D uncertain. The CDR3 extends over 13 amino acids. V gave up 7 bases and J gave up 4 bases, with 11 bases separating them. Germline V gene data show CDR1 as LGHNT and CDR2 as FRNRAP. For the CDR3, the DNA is TGTGCTAGTGCTCCTAGTGGGGGAAACACCATATATTTT. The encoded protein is CASAPSGGNTIYF.